Shown below are 15 T cell receptor beta chains from a single sample sequenced in a study of cytomegalovirus exposure and HLA in healthy donors. The study ran its PCR with 60 Vbeta and 13 Jbeta primers. TCRdb keeps only in-frame clones here, not all; method: immunoSEQ multiplex PCR. The sample holds approximately 90,000 clones, around 79% seen once. Material for sequencing was PBMCs. These receptors all come from a woman aged 40 to 50 in good health and CMV-seronegative.

The CDR3 here is CASSLSGGEAFF. Written as DNA, the CDR3 is TGTGCCAGCAGTTTATCGGGAGGGGAAGCTTTCTTT. This chain links TRBV27 with TRBJ1-1; D uncertain. CDR3 length: 12 amino acids. Per the germline V gene, CDR1 is MNHEY and CDR2 is SMNVEV (reference sequence). Trimming removed 0 bases from V and 8 bases from J, with 7 bases in between.

This sequence joins TRBV2 and TRBJ1-3, with 8 nucleotides matching TRBD1. CDR1 is SNHLY and CDR2 is FYNNEI in the germline V gene. With 6 bases clipped from V and 0 bases from J, the junction kept 7 bases outside the gene matches. This CDR3 is built from 16 residues. The CDR3 bases are TGTGCCAGCAGCCAGACAGGGGCTAGCTCTGGAAACACCATATATTTT. Translated, it gives CASSQTGASSGNTIYF.

This chain joins TRBV7-2 and TRBJ1-1, with 7 bases matching TRBD1. CDR3 size: 13 residues. V shed 5 bases and J 11 bases; nucleotides not matched to a gene: 11. The V gene's germline CDR1 is SGHTA and CDR2 FQGNSA. Written as DNA, the CDR3 is TGTGCCAGCAGCCCCCAGACAGGGCTCGGGGCTTTCTTT. It is translated as CASSPQTGLGAFF.

The chain has TRBV27 and TRBJ2-7; 8 nucleotides align to TRBD1. The CDR3 contains 20 residues. The germline V gene encodes CDR1 MNHEY and CDR2 SMNVEV (reference sequence). With V trimmed by 2 bases and J by 2 bases, 20 bases remained unmatched. The CDR3 region has the DNA TGTGCCAGCAGTTTAGGGGTTCCTGGACAGGGAAGAGGGGGTGCCTACGAGCAGTACTTC. Translation gives CASSLGVPGQGRGGAYEQYF.

This chain links TRBV21-1 with TRBJ1-4. TRBV21-1 is noted as a pseudogene. This CDR3 has 12 residues. The CDR3 DNA is TGTGCCAGCAATCTAGCAAGGAGGAAACTGTTTTTT. Its protein product is CASNLARRKLFF.

The V and J genes are TRBV27 and TRBJ1-2, with a weak D call TRBD1 (5 bases). Germline V lookup: CDR1 MNHEY, CDR2 SMNVEV (reference sequence). Trimming removed 4 bases at V and 8 bases at J, with 20 bases between. This CDR3 spans 15 amino acids. CDR3 residues: CASSSGSPAIGGYTF. The CDR3 region has the DNA TGTGCCAGCAGTTCAGGGTCCCCCGCGATTGGGGGCTACACCTTC.

This clone appeared a single time. V gene TRBV5-1 combines with J gene TRBJ2-5; 8 positions match TRBD2. This CDR3 is 17 amino acids long. The V segment lost 3 bases and the J segment 0 bases; nucleotides outside the gene matches: 10. The germline CDR1 and CDR2 sequences are SGHRS and YFSETQ. Here the CDR3 reads CASSSLLTGGYQETQYF. In DNA form, the CDR3 reads TGCGCCAGCAGCTCACTCCTTACGGGGGGGTACCAAGAGACCCAGTACTTC.

The chain carries TRBV12-5 and TRBJ1-2; D is unresolved. The V gene lost 6 bases and the J gene lost 8 bases, with 13 bases spanning the gap. Germline V gene data show CDR1 as LGHNT and CDR2 as FRNRAP. This CDR3 spans 12 amino acids. The chain's CDR3 is CASGRESWGYTF. DNA for the CDR3: TGTGCTAGTGGCCGGGAAAGTTGGGGCTACACCTTC.

The chain couples TRBV19 to TRBJ1-1; 8 bases match TRBD1. The germline CDR1 and CDR2 sequences are LNHDA and SQIVND (reference sequence). With 8 bases clipped from V and 5 bases from J, the junction kept 13 bases outside the gene matches. The CDR3 loop spans 15 amino acids. CDR3 sequence: CASVRTGNLVTEAFF. CDR3 coding DNA: TGTGCCAGTGTGCGGACAGGGAACTTGGTGACTGAAGCTTTCTTT.

The rearrangement joins TRBV6-4 to TRBJ2-3; 9 positions match TRBD1. The germline V gene has CDR1 MRHNA and CDR2 SNTAGT. The CDR3 is 17 amino acids. Trimming took 2 bases from V and 3 from J; bases not matched to a gene: 9. CDR3 in DNA: TGTGCCAGCAGTGACAGGGGACAGGGAGGACAGACAGATACGCAGTATTTT. This sequence encodes CASSDRGQGGQTDTQYF.

The chain links TRBV2 to TRBJ2-7; D ambiguous. Trimming pared 5 bases from V and 0 bases from J, leaving 8 bases between. CDR3 length: 13 amino acids. Germline V gene sequence: CDR1 SNHLY, CDR2 FYNNEI. CDR3: CASSLRVSYEQYF. The CDR3 region has the DNA TGTGCCAGCAGTCTACGGGTCTCCTACGAGCAGTACTTC.

The gene calls are TRBV7-8 and TRBJ1-3; D perhaps matches TRBD1 (5 bases). The CDR3 loop spans 16 amino acids. V lost 0 bases to trimming and J lost 2 bases, with 11 bases between them. CDR1 and CDR2 from the germline V gene are SGHVS and FQNEAQ. CDR3 amino acids: CASSLALETAGNTIYF. CDR3 DNA sequence: TGTGCCAGCAGCTTAGCGCTGGAGACAGCTGGAAACACCATATATTTT. Using reference TRBV7-8 and TRBJ1-3 for the parts outside the CDR3, the full variable domain is GAGVSQSPRYKVAKRGQDVALRCDPISGHVSLFWYQQALGQGPEFLTYFQNEAQLDKSGLPSDRFFAERPEGSVSTLKIQRTQQEDSAVYLCASSLALETAGNTIYFGEGSWLTVV.

The chain has TRBV19 and TRBJ1-5, with a weak D call TRBD1 (6 bases). Germline CDR1 and CDR2: LNHDA and SQIVND (reference sequence). The CDR3 spans 18 residues. V lost 8 bases, J lost 6 bases, and 29 bases lay in between. CDR3 region: CASFHPRGAGSDRQPQHF. In nucleotides, the CDR3 is TGTGCCAGTTTTCACCCTCGGGGGGCAGGGTCAGACCGTCAGCCCCAGCATTTT.

This clone was detected only a few times. V gene TRBV7-2 combines with J gene TRBJ1-1; D unresolved. The CDR3 runs to 14 residues. V lost 1 base, J lost 2 bases, and 8 bases lay in between. The germline V gene encodes CDR1 SGHTA and CDR2 FQGNSA. This CDR3 reads CASSLVRPNTEAFF. CDR3 in DNA: TGTGCCAGCAGCTTAGTCAGGCCTAACACTGAAGCTTTCTTT.

The V call is TRBV19, the J call TRBJ2-5; 9 bases agree with TRBD1. The length of the CDR3 is 13 residues. With V trimmed by 5 bases and J by 4 bases, 2 bases remained unmatched. Germline values: CDR1 LNHDA, CDR2 SQIVND (reference sequence). The CDR3: CASSGGQGETQYF. For the CDR3, the DNA is TGTGCCAGTAGTGGGGGACAGGGAGAGACCCAGTACTTC.